Included here is one T cell receptor (beta chain) sequence, with context. Its ends do not fully match the called genes, so a read error is possible. TCRdb processed the reads anew with MiXCR; each CDR3 protein has one entry. Of about 9,400 distinct CDR3 sequences detected, just under 20% appear once; the ten largest clones hold about 7%. This sample is drawn from a study of lung T cells in sarcoidosis with Löfgren's syndrome. The CDR3 length is 14 residues. Germline V gene sequence: CDR1 SGHRS, CDR2 YFSETQ. The V gene is TRBV5-1, the J gene TRBJ2-5; TRBD1 matches at 7 bases. This TCR was recovered from a human donor with sarcoidosis (Löfgren's syndrome or another form), or a control subject (not recorded which). Material for sequencing was CD4+ T cells from bronchoalveolar lavage. CDR3 DNA sequence: TGCACCAGCAGCGTGACAGGGACGGAAGAGACCCAGTACTTC. Residues: CTSSVTGTEETQYF.